The T cell receptor (beta chain) described here comes from a study of response to subunit inactivated influenza vaccine. In the case of this clonotype: Its specificity is not known.

The CDR3 has 15 residues. V shed 2 bases, J shed 4 bases, and the junction held 8 bases outside the gene matches. Germline CDR1 SGHDT, CDR2 YYEEEE. Study-level points and caveats: The authors offered the suggestion that each seasonal influenza vaccination recruits few new T cells.

TCRdb called the RT-PCR reads again in MiXCR, with one record for every CDR3 protein. The data hold approximately 700,000 distinct CDR3 sequences, with approximately 15% observed a single time. Sequencing was performed on PBMCs from blood, taken 14 to 15 days before vaccination. The receptor was isolated from a man aged 50 to 59 who received an inactivated influenza vaccine. The chain recombines TRBV5-6 with TRBJ2-5, with 7 bases lining up with TRBD2. DNA for the CDR3: TGTGCCAGCAGCTTCTTCTGGGGGGGAGGAGAGACCCAGTACTTC. Amino acids: CASSFFWGGGETQYF.